This TCR beta chain was found in a study of CD8 T cells in ankylosing spondylitis. CDR1 MRHNA and CDR2 SNTAGT come from the germline V gene. V was clipped by 3 bases and J by 0 bases; unmatched bases: 4. There are 16 residues in the CDR3. TCRdb passed the 5' RACE reads through MiXCR, listing each CDR3 protein once. In the table there are approximately 210,000 distinct CDR3 sequences, roughly 13% of which are singletons. This clonotype appeared a few times. Its antigen is unidentified. General study findings and limits: Clones linked to disease were reported to show significant enrichment in matched ankylosing spondylitis synovial fluid.

This chain uses TRBV6-4 with TRBJ2-3, with 9 bases aligning to TRBD1. Sequencing was performed on blood, either unsorted or a sorted T cell fraction (not recorded which). This receptor was taken from a male donor with ankylosing spondylitis or in good health (not recorded which). CDR3 loop: CASSEEGTGSTDTQYF. In DNA, the CDR3 is TGTGCCAGCAGTGAGGAAGGGACAGGGAGCACAGATACGCAGTATTTT.